One sample yielded the 26 T cell receptor beta chains listed below, sequenced in a study of blood T cell repertoires in COVID-19. Clones were sequenced by immunoSEQ multiplex PCR, and TCRdb holds only the in-frame ones, with some missing. This table holds tens of thousands of clones, more than 70% found once. Material for sequencing was peripheral blood. Every receptor here comes from a woman over 75 with active or convalescent COVID-19.

The CDR3 loop reads CASSPPQTAGDTQYF. The CDR3 DNA is TGTGCCAGCTCACCCCCCCAGACCGCAGGAGATACGCAGTATTTT. The chain recombines TRBV18 with TRBJ2-3; D call uncertain. V lost 3 bases and J lost 5, with 15 bases in between. The CDR3 length is 15 residues. The germline V gene encodes CDR1 KGHSH and CDR2 LQKENI.

This clone is categorized as medium-sized. The V call is TRBV7-9, the J call TRBJ1-1; TRBD1 aligns across 7 bases. The trim removed 5 bases at V and 1 base at J, leaving 13 bases unmatched. This CDR3 is 17 amino acids long. From germline, CDR1 is SEHNR and CDR2 FQNEAQ (reference sequence). The CDR3 reads CASSNPSTGRKNTEAFF. The CDR3 DNA follows: TGTGCCAGCAGCAACCCTTCGACAGGGCGCAAGAACACTGAAGCTTTCTTT.

This clone has only one observation. The gene calls are TRBV27 and TRBJ2-7; no firm D call. The CDR3 extends over 14 amino acids. Germline loops: CDR1 MNHEY, CDR2 SMNVEV (reference sequence). Trimming removed 3 bases from V and 0 bases from J, with 9 bases in between. The CDR3 region has the DNA TGTGCCAGCAGTTTTAGTCGTAGCTCCTACGAGCAGTACTTC. It codes for CASSFSRSSYEQYF.

The gene calls are TRBV6-5 and TRBJ2-4; 8 positions agree with TRBD2. V was clipped by 4 bases and J by 3 bases; unmatched bases: 8. The germline V gene encodes CDR1 MNHEY and CDR2 SVGAGI. This CDR3 has 16 residues. This chain's CDR3 is CASSLDPGGGKNIQYF. The CDR3, as DNA: TGTGCCAGCAGTTTGGACCCGGGAGGGGGCAAAAACATTCAGTACTTC.

The chain joins TRBV5-1 to TRBJ2-1; maybe TRBD1 (6 bases). CDR1 and CDR2 (germline): SGHRS, YFSETQ. The CDR3 is made up of 14 amino acids. V lost 2 bases, J lost 7 bases, and 13 bases lay in between. The chain's CDR3 is CASSLTGNPNEQFF. For the CDR3, the DNA is TGCGCCAGCAGCTTAACAGGGAATCCGAATGAGCAGTTCTTC.

This chain joins TRBV18 and TRBJ1-1; D perhaps matches TRBD1 (5 bases). The germline gives CDR1 KGHSH, CDR2 LQKENI. This CDR3 has 17 amino acids. Trimming removed 1 base at V and 3 bases at J, with 18 bases between. The CDR3 region is CASSPLAEAGGYTEAFF. The DNA of the CDR3 is TGTGCCAGCTCACCACTAGCGGAGGCCGGGGGGTACACTGAAGCTTTCTTT.

Only one count was recorded for this clone. The genes are TRBV21-1 and TRBJ2-7; the table assigns TRBD2, which was not confirmed against the DNA. TRBV21-1 counts as a pseudogene. The CDR3 runs 16 residues. CDR3 sequence: CASSKVTSGRAPEQYF. DNA for the CDR3: TGTGCCAGCAGCAAAGTTACTAGCGGGAGGGCACCCGAGCAGTACTTC.

The V gene is TRBV7-9, the J gene TRBJ2-1; weak D call: TRBD2 (6 bases). From germline, CDR1 is SEHNR and CDR2 FQNEAQ (reference sequence). Trimming left V 3 bases short and J 8 bases short, with 8 bases between. CDR3 length: 12 amino acids. The CDR3 spells CASSLGGYEQFF. The CDR3 DNA sequence: TGTGCCAGCAGCTTGGGAGGCTATGAGCAGTTCTTC. The variable domain in full, completed from reference TRBV7-9 and TRBJ2-1, reads DTGVSQNPRHKITKRGQNVTFRCDPISEHNRLYWYRQTLGQGPEFLTYFQNEAQLEKSRLLSDRFSAERPKGSFSTLEIQRTEQGDSAMYLCASSLGGYEQFFGPGTRLTVL.

This chain joins TRBV14 and TRBJ1-1; possibly TRBD1 for D (5 bases). Germline V gene sequence: CDR1 SGHDN, CDR2 FVKESK. CDR3 length: 14 amino acids. Trimming removed 4 bases from V and 2 bases from J, with 11 bases in between. The CDR3 DNA reads as TGTGCCAGCAGCCCGATGGGGCAAAACACTGAAGCTTTCTTT. This gives the protein CASSPMGQNTEAFF.

J is TRBJ2-7 and V is TRBV4-1, with D hard to call. V lost 4 bases, J lost 6 bases, and 16 bases lay in between. Germline V gene data show CDR1 as MGHRA and CDR2 as YSYEKL. The CDR3 has 14 residues. The CDR3 loop reads CASSRSGQGGEQYF. CDR3 nucleotides: TGCGCCAGCAGCCGCTCTGGTCAAGGCGGCGAGCAGTACTTC.

The chain links TRBV2 to TRBJ1-2; D uncertain. Trimming cost V 2 bases and J 6 bases, with 13 bases left between them. CDR1 SNHLY and CDR2 FYNNEI come from the germline V gene. This CDR3 has 14 residues. For the CDR3, the DNA is TGTGCCAGCAGTGAACGGTGGACTTCAGATGGCTACACCTTC. Translated, it gives CASSERWTSDGYTF.

The genes are TRBV5-1 and TRBJ2-1, with 13 bases fitting TRBD2. V lost 4 bases, J lost 8 bases, and 9 bases stayed unmatched. CDR3 length equals 16 residues. CDR1 and CDR2 (germline): SGHRS, YFSETQ. CDR3 sequence (DNA): TGCGCCAGCAGCACTAGGACTAGCGGGAGTAGGTATGAGCAGTTCTTC. Protein: CASSTRTSGSRYEQFF.

This clone was detected only once. The CDR3 here is CASSIRGREGYTF. CDR3 bases: TGTGCCAGCAGCATCCGAGGTCGGGAAGGCTACACCTTC. The rearrangement joins TRBV7-3 to TRBJ1-2; D gene unclear. V was shortened by 5 bases and J by 8 bases, with 15 bases between the two germline ends. The CDR3 length is 13 residues. Per the germline V gene, CDR1 is SGHTA and CDR2 is FQGTGA. The whole variable domain, remainder taken from reference TRBV7-3 and TRBJ1-2, is GAGVSQTPSNKVTEKGKYVELRCDPISGHTALYWYRQSLGQGPEFLIYFQGTGAADDSGLPNDRFFAVRPEGSVSTLKIQRTERGDSAVYLCASSIRGREGYTFGSGTRLTVV.

The count of this clone is one. The genes are TRBV10-1 and TRBJ2-2, with D perhaps TRBD2 (5 bases). The germline gives CDR1 WNHNN, CDR2 SYGVQD (reference sequence). V shed 5 bases and J shed 0 bases, with 7 bases lying between them. This CDR3 spans 14 amino acids. DNA for the CDR3: TGCGCCAGCAGTAGACTAACGAACACCGGGGAGCTGTTTTTT. Protein product: CASSRLTNTGELFF.

The chain recombines TRBV5-1 with TRBJ1-5, with 8 bases lining up with TRBD1. The CDR3 is 14 residues long. Looked up from germline, CDR1 is SGHRS and CDR2 is YFSETQ. The junction had 2 bases not matched to a gene; V was cut back by 4 bases and J by 2 bases. This CDR3 reads CASSDRGGNQPQHF. Here the CDR3 DNA reads TGCGCCAGCAGCGACAGGGGTGGCAATCAGCCCCAGCATTTT.

The chain recombines TRBV29-1 with TRBJ2-2, with D possibly being TRBD1 (5 bases). Trimming stripped 7 bases from V and 0 bases from J, with 12 bases between. Germline CDR1 SQVTM, CDR2 ANQGSEA. The CDR3 runs to 14 residues. CDR3 nucleotide sequence: TGCAGCGCCAAACCAGGGACGAACACCGGGGAGCTGTTTTTT. Protein: CSAKPGTNTGELFF.

This chain connects TRBV19 to TRBJ2-1, with D tentatively TRBD2 (6 bases). Deletions cut 5 bases from V and 5 bases from J, with 16 bases between. CDR1 and CDR2 (germline): LNHDA, SQIVND (reference sequence). The CDR3 contains 15 residues. The CDR3 DNA is TGTGCCAGTAGTGTAGTTGGGCGGGGTAACAATGAGCAGTTCTTC. Protein product: CASSVVGRGNNEQFF.

This chain uses TRBV19 with TRBJ1-1; D may be TRBD1 (5 bases). The CDR3 runs 15 residues. Per germline, CDR1 LNHDA and CDR2 SQIVND (reference sequence). Trimming left V 5 bases short and J 0 bases short, with 13 bases between. CDR3 loop: CASSWLGGMNTEAFF. In nucleotides, the CDR3 is TGTGCCAGTAGTTGGTTGGGGGGAATGAACACTGAAGCTTTCTTT.

The chain carries TRBV27 and TRBJ2-7; unclear D gene. Trimming removed 1 base at V and 6 bases at J, with 16 bases between. CDR1 is MNHEY, CDR2 SMNVEV, per germline (reference sequence). The CDR3 sequence is 15 residues long. The DNA of the CDR3 is TGTGCCAGCAGTTTATACGGCGGTCTGAGCAGCGAGCAGTACTTC. It specifies CASSLYGGLSSEQYF.

The rearrangement uses TRBV2 and TRBJ2-5; 7 bases map to TRBD2. Germline CDR1 is SNHLY and CDR2 is FYNNEI. This CDR3 region has 15 residues. J lost 7 bases, V lost 6 bases, and 14 bases had no gene match. The CDR3 nucleotides are TGTGCCAGCAGATCTGGGCGGGAGTCATCGGGGACCCAGTACTTC. Amino acid sequence: CASRSGRESSGTQYF. Combining the CDR3 with reference TRBV2 and TRBJ2-5 gives the whole variable domain EPEVTQTPSHQVTQMGQEVILRCVPISNHLYFYWYRQILGQKVEFLVSFYNNEISEKSEIFDDQFSVERPDGSNFTLKIRSTKLEDSAMYFCASRSGRESSGTQYFGPGTRLLVL.

V gene TRBV5-1 combines with J gene TRBJ2-5; 8 bases map to TRBD2. The J segment lost 5 bases and the V segment lost 0 bases, leaving 6 bases of the junction unmatched. Germline V CDR1 and CDR2: SGHRS, YFSETQ. This CDR3 spans 15 amino acids. The CDR3 is CASSLALGGGETQYF. The CDR3 nucleotides read TGCGCCAGCAGCTTGGCATTAGGCGGGGGGGAGACCCAGTACTTC.

The chain links TRBV4-2 to TRBJ1-2, with 10 bases lining up with TRBD1. The trim removed 3 bases at V and 8 bases at J, leaving 15 bases unmatched. The CDR3 consists of 17 residues. Germline CDR1 LGHNA, CDR2 YNFKEQ. CDR3 in DNA: TGTGCCAGCAGCCAGGTCTTCCGTGACAGGGGGCGTTTAGGCTACACCTTC. This gives the protein CASSQVFRDRGRLGYTF.

The rearrangement joins TRBV4-1 to TRBJ1-1; TRBD1 aligns across 8 bases. Trimming took 4 bases from V and 4 from J; bases not matched to a gene: 8. The CDR3 is 15 amino acids. Germline values: CDR1 MGHRA, CDR2 YSYEKL. The CDR3 nucleotides are TGCGCCAGCAGCCGGGAAAGACAGGGGTTCACTGAAGCTTTCTTT. It codes for CASSRERQGFTEAFF.

This clone was seen a single time. The gene calls are TRBV5-4 and TRBJ1-2, with 8 bases identical to TRBD1. Germline trimming cut 5 bases from V and 4 bases from J; bases unmatched to any gene: 4. The CDR3 contains 13 residues. CDR1 is SGHNT, CDR2 YYREEE, per germline (reference sequence). CDR3: CASRIQGGYGYTF. The CDR3 DNA reads TGTGCCAGCAGAATACAGGGGGGCTATGGCTACACCTTC.

Concerning this clone itself: Other DNA variants within this sample encode the same CDR3. The V and J genes are TRBV12-3 or TRBV12-4 and TRBJ1-1, with 7 bases lining up with TRBD1. The CDR3 length is 13 residues. With 2 bases clipped from V and 4 bases from J, the junction kept 1 base outside the gene matches. CDR3 nucleotides: TGTGCCAGCAGTTTATCAGGGGGCACTGAAGCTTTCTTT. Protein product: CASSLSGGTEAFF.

The chain employs TRBV3-1 (or the pseudogene TRBV3-2) and TRBJ1-5; D is uncertain. The germline gives CDR1 LGHDT, CDR2 YNNKEL (reference sequence). Trimming pared 0 bases from V and 3 bases from J, leaving 3 bases between. This CDR3 has 13 amino acids. CDR3 DNA sequence: TGTGCCAGCAGCCAAGATATCAATCAGCCCCAGCATTTT. Encoded protein: CASSQDINQPQHF.